The sequence of this T cell receptor (beta chain) was determined in a study of blood T cell repertoires in COVID-19. Background on the study: Sources were T cells, B-cell-depleted T cells, or PBMCs; the material itself was cDNA or gDNA.

This clone was picked up a small number of times. Libraries were prepared by immunoSEQ multiplex PCR; TCRdb keeps only in-frame clonotypes and omits some of them. The sample gives over 120,000 clones, about 80% of which show up once; 3% to 4.5% is in the top ten. The receptor's source is a woman in her sixties or seventies with acute or convalescent COVID-19. The source material was peripheral blood.

Written as DNA, the CDR3 is TGTGCCAGCACTCCTGGAAACACCATATATTTT. Protein product: CASTPGNTIYF. The chain links TRBV7-3 to TRBJ1-3; no definite D call. The germline CDR1 and CDR2 sequences are SGHTA and FQGTGA. CDR3 length: 11 residues. V shed 7 bases and J shed 2 bases, with 3 bases lying between them.